This section outlines one TCR beta chain sequence together with its context. The antigen is not known. The data derive from a study of graft-versus-host responses after intestinal transplantation. Study overall: Transplants given to recipients were multivisceral, liver-intestinal, or isolated intestinal. The recipients all started with anti-thymocyte globulin induction and then took tacrolimus and steroids for roughly three years. The study, taken as a whole, reports: Subjects displaying graft-donor T cell macrochimerism possessed elevated graft-versus-host to host-versus-graft clonal ratios inside allografts. GvH clones appeared in recipient marrow, some first in ileum or blood.

Method: immunoSEQ multiplex PCR; TCRdb's copy keeps in-frame clones and lacks some. In the table there are about 85,000 clones, roughly 80% of which are singletons. This CDR3 has 14 residues. CDR1 is GTSNPN and CDR2 is SVGIG in the germline V gene (reference sequence). Trimming took 2 bases from V and 1 from J; bases not matched to a gene: 3. The gene calls are TRBV30 and TRBJ2-3, with 7 positions matching TRBD2. The sample in question was unstimulated CD4+ T cells sorted from spleen or lymph node cells, obtained before intestinal transplant. The sequence was collected from a human donor who received an intestinal transplant. The CDR3 DNA reads as TGTGCCTGGAGTTTACGGGGGGGCACAGATACGCAGTATTTT. Protein sequence: CAWSLRGGTDTQYF.